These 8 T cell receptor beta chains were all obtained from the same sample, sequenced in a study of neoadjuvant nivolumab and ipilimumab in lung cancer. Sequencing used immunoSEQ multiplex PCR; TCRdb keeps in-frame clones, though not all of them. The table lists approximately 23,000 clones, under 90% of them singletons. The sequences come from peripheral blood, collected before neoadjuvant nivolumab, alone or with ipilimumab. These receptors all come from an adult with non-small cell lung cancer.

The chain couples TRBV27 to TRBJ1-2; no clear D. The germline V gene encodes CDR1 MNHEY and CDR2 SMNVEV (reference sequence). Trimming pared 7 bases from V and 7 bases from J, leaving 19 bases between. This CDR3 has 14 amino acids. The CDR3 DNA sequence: TGTGCCAGCACCCCCCGAGCGGGGATCGGTGGCTACACCTTC. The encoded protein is CASTPRAGIGGYTF.

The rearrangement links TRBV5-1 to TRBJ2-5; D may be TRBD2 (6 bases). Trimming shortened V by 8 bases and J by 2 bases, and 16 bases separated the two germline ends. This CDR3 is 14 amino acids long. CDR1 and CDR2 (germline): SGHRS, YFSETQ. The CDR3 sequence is CASIPGGSQETQYF. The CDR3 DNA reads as TGCGCCAGTATACCCGGGGGATCTCAAGAGACCCAGTACTTC.

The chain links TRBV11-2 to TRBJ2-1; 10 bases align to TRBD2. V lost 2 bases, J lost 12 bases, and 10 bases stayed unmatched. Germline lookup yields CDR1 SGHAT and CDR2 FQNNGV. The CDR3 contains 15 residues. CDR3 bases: TGTGCCAGCAGCTTAATAACTAGCGGGACAACCCCGCAGTTCTTC. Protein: CASSLITSGTTPQFF.

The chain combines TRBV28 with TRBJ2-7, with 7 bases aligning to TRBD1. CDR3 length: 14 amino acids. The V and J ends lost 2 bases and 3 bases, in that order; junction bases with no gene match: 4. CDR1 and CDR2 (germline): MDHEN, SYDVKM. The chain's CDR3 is CASSLPGQDYEQYF. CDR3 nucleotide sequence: TGTGCCAGCAGTTTACCCGGACAGGACTACGAGCAGTACTTC.

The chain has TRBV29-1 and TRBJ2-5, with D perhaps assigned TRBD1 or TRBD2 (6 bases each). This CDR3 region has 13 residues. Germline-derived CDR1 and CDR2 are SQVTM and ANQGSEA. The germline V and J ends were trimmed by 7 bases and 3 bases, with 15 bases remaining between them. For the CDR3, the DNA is TGCAGCGCCGAGGGGGGAGGTAAAGAGACCCAGTACTTC. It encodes CSAEGGGKETQYF.

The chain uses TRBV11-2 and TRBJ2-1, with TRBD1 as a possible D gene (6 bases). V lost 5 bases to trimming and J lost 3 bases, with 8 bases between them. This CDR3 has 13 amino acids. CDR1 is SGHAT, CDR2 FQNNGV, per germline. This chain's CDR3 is CASSRDNYNEQFF. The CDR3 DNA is TGTGCCAGCAGCCGGGACAACTACAATGAGCAGTTCTTC.

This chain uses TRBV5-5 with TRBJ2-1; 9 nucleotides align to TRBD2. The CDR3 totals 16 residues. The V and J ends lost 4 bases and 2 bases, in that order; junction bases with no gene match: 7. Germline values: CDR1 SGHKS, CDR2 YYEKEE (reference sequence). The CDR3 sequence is CASSDSSGTPYNEQFF. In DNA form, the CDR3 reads TGTGCCAGCAGCGACTCTAGCGGGACCCCCTACAATGAGCAGTTCTTC.

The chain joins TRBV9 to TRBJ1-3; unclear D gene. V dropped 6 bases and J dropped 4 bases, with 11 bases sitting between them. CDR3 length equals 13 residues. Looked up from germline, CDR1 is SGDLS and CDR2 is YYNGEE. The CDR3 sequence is CASTSSSGNTIYF. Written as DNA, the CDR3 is TGTGCCAGCACCTCCTCTTCAGGAAACACCATATATTTT.